This TCR beta chain was sequenced in a study of T cell responses to AZD1222 COVID-19 vaccine. Study findings and constraints: Donors were chiefly white British, with a greater number of females, and clonal diversity was perhaps underestimated. Seropositive AZD1222 recipients at baseline numbered only five or six. Spike-specific TCR breadth and depth rose after two AZD1222 doses.

The CDR3 length is 15 residues. Germline CDR1 is SGHDT and CDR2 is YYEEEE. The V segment lost 1 base and the J segment 1 base; nucleotides outside the gene matches: 0. As regards this clone: Its antigen is not identified.

The data were produced by immunoSEQ multiplex PCR, yet TCRdb's version contains in-frame clones alone and is incomplete. Counted here are about 140,000 clones, 75% to 90% occurring once; the ten biggest clones make up around 1.6%. This chain links TRBV5-6 with TRBJ1-5, with 9 bases matching TRBD1. Sequencing was performed on peripheral blood, taken on day 0 of AZD1222 vaccination. The source is an adult in good health. The CDR3 bases are TGTGCCAGCAGCTTGACAGGGGGCAGCAATCAGCCCCAGCATTTT. Its protein is CASSLTGGSNQPQHF.